The clone carrying this T cell receptor (beta chain) showed up just a few times. As yet, its antigen is unknown. These data originate in a study of T-cell reconstitution after alpha-beta-depleted transplantation in children. V dropped 2 bases and J dropped 1 base, with 11 bases sitting between them. The CDR3 is 15 residues long. A TCRbeta library incorporating unique molecular identifiers was prepared. One entry per CDR3 protein results from TCRdb running MiXCR on the PCR reads. The sample holds fewer than 400,000 distinct CDR3 sequences; about a quarter are singletons and the top ten take approximately 9.9%. General study findings and limits: The study traced high day-60 TCRbeta diversity in some patients to surviving recipient T cells and thymic progenitors. It was reported that alpha-beta T cells came from several hundred expanded graft clones (about two months after transplant).

This sequence originates from a male patient between 5 and 17 years old who had a stem cell transplant for acute lymphoblastic leukemia, so the T cells may come from the graft donor. The specimen was PBMCs, mostly from graft donor cells, collected 180 days after TCRalphabeta/CD19-depleted stem cell transplant. The rearrangement joins TRBV12-3 or TRBV12-4 to TRBJ1-1; D may be TRBD1 (6 bases). The CDR3 DNA follows: TGTGCCAGCAGTTTAAAGGGACACCCGAACACTGAAGCTTTCTTT. Translation: CASSLKGHPNTEAFF.